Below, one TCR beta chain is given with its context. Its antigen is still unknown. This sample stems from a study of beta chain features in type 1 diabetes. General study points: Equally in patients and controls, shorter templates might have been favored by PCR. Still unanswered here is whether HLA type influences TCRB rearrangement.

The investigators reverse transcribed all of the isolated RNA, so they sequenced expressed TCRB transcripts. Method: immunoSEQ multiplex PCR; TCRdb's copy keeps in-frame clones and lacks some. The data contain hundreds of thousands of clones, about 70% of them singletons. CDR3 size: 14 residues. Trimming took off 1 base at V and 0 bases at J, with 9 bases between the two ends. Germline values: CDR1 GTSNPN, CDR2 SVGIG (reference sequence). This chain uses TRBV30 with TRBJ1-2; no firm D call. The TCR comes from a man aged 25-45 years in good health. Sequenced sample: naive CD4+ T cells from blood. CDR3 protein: CAWSGSDPNYGYTF. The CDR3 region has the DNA TGTGCCTGGAGTGGGTCCGATCCTAACTATGGCTACACCTTC.